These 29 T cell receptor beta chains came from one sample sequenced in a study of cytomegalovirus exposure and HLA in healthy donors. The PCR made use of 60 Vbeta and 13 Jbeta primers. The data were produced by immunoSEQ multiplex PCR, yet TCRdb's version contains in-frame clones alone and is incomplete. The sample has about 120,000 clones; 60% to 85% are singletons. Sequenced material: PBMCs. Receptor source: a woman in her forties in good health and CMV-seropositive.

This CDR3 is CAWTIPGTGVSGELFF. In DNA form, the CDR3 reads TGTGCCTGGACCATCCCCGGGACAGGGGTGTCTGGGGAGCTGTTTTTT. The chain employs TRBV30 and TRBJ2-2; 10 bases match TRBD1. The V gene's germline CDR1 is GTSNPN and CDR2 SVGIG (reference sequence). There are 16 residues in the CDR3. Germline trimming cut 4 bases from V and 8 bases from J; bases unmatched to any gene: 13.

The CDR3, as DNA: TGCGCCAGCAGCTTGGTGGTGGGAGGGAATGGCTACACCTTC. Translating gives CASSLVVGGNGYTF. The chain is built from TRBV5-1 and TRBJ1-2; D not certain. The V and J ends lost 0 bases and 6 bases respectively, with 12 bases between them. The CDR3 totals 14 residues. CDR1 SGHRS and CDR2 YFSETQ come from the germline V gene.

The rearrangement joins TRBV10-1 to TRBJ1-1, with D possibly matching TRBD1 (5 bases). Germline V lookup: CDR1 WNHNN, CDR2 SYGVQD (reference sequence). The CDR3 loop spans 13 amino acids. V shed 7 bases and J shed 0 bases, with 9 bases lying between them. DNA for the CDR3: TGCGCCAGCACGCGGGGCTTGAACACTGAAGCTTTCTTT. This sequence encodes CASTRGLNTEAFF.

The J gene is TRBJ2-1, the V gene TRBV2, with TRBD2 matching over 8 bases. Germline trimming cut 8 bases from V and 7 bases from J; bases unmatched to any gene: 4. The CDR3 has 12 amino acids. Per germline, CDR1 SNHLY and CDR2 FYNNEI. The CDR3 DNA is TGTGCCAGCCTCCCGGGGGGGAATGAGCAGTTCTTC. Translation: CASLPGGNEQFF.

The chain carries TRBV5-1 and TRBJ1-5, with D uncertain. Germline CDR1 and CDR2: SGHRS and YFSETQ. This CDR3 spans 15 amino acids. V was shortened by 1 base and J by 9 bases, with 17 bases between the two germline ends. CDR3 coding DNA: TGCGCCAGCAGCTTGATTTCAGGCGCCGGATGGCCCCAGCATTTT. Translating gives CASSLISGAGWPQHF.

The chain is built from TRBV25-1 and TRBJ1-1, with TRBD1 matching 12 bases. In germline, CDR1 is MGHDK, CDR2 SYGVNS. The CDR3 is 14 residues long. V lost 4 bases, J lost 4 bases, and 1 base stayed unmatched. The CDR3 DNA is TGTGCCAGCAGTGGGGACAGGGGGCTCACTGAAGCTTTCTTT. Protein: CASSGDRGLTEAFF.

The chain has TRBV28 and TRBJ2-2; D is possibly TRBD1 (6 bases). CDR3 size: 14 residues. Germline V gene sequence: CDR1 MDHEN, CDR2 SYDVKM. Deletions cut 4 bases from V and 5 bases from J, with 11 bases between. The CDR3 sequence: CASSSFTGTGELFF. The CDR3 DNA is TGTGCCAGCAGTTCCTTCACAGGGACCGGGGAGCTGTTTTTT.

Written as DNA, the CDR3 is TGCGCCAGCAGTGACCAGGGTCATCAGCCCCAGCATTTT. Translation: CASSDQGHQPQHF. The J gene is TRBJ1-5, the V gene TRBV10-1; maybe TRBD1 (5 bases). The CDR3 spans 13 residues. Germline V gene sequence: CDR1 WNHNN, CDR2 SYGVQD (reference sequence). V lost 3 bases and J 5 bases, leaving 8 bases between the germline ends.

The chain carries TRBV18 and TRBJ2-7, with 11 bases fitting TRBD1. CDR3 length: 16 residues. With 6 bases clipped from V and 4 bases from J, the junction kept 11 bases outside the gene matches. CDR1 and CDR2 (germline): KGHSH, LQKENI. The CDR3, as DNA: TGTGCCAGCTCGTTTGTCCGGGACAGGGGGTTATACGAGCAGTACTTC. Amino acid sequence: CASSFVRDRGLYEQYF.

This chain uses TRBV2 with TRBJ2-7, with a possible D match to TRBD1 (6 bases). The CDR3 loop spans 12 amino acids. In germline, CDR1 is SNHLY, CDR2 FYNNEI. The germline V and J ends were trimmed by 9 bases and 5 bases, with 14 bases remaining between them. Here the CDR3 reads CARQGRNNEQYF. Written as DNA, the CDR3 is TGTGCCAGACAGGGAAGGAACAACGAGCAGTACTTC.

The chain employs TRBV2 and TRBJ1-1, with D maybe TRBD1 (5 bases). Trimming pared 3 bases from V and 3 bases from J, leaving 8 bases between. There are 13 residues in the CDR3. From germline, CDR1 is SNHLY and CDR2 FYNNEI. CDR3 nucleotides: TGTGCCAGCAGTGATCAGGGCTACACTGAAGCTTTCTTT. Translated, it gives CASSDQGYTEAFF.

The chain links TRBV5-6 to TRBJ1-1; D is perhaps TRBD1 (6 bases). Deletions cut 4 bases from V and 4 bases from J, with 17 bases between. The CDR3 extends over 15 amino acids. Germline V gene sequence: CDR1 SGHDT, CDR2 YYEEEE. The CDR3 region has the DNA TGTGCCAGCAGCCCGGTGGGCGGGGGCGGCACTGAAGCTTTCTTT. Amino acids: CASSPVGGGGTEAFF. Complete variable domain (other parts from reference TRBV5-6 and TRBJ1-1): DAGVTQSPTHLIKTRGQQVTLRCSPKSGHDTVSWYQQALGQGPQFIFQYYEEEERQRGNFPDRFSGHQFPNYSSELNVNALLLGDSALYLCASSPVGGGGTEAFFGQGTRLTVV.

The CDR3 sequence is CASSSYEQYF. DNA for the CDR3: TGCGCCAGCAGTTCTTACGAGCAGTACTTC. The chain recombines TRBV5-1 with TRBJ2-7; D gene uncertain. The germline V and J ends were trimmed by 5 bases and 4 bases, with 4 bases remaining between them. This CDR3 contains 10 residues. Germline assignment: CDR1 SGHRS and CDR2 YFSETQ.

CDR3 DNA: TGTGCCACCTCAAGAGAGTACAATTCACCCCTCCACTTT. Translating it yields CATSREYNSPLHF. V is TRBV19 and J is TRBJ1-6; the D is unclear. The ends were cut back, 10 bases at V and 7 bases at J, with 14 bases in the middle. Germline V lookup: CDR1 LNHDA, CDR2 SQIVND (reference sequence). The length of the CDR3 is 13 residues. The complete variable domain, with remaining parts taken from reference TRBV19 and TRBJ1-6, reads DGGITQSPKYLFRKEGQNVTLSCEQNLNHDAMYWYRQDPGQGLRLIYYSQIVNDFQKGDIAEGYSVSREKKESFPLTVTSAQKNPTAFYLCATSREYNSPLHFGNGTRLTVT.

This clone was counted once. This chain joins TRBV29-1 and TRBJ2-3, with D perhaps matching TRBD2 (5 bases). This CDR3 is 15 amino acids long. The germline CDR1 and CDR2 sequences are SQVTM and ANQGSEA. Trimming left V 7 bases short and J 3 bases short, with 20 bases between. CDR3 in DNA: TGCAGCGCCACTCCGTGGGGAAGGAGGACAGATACGCAGTATTTT. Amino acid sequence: CSATPWGRRTDTQYF.

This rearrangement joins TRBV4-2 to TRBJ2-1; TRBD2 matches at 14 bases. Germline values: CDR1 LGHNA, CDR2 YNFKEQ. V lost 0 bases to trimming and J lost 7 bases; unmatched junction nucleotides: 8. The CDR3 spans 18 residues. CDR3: CASSQDGTSGRGENEQFF. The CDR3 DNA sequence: TGTGCCAGCAGCCAAGACGGGACTAGCGGGAGAGGGGAGAATGAGCAGTTCTTC.

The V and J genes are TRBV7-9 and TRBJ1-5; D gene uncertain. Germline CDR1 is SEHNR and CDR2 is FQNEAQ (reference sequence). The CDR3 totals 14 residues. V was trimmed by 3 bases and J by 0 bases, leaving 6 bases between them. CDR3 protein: CASSFEYSNQPQHF. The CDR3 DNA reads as TGTGCCAGCAGCTTTGAGTATAGCAATCAGCCCCAGCATTTT.

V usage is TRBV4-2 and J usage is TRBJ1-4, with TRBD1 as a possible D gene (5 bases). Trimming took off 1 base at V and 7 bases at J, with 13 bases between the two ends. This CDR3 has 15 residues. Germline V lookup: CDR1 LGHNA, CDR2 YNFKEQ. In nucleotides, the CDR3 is TGTGCCAGCAGCCAAGCCCAGGGTGTAACTGAAAAACTGTTTTTT. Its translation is CASSQAQGVTEKLFF.

CDR3 nucleotide sequence: TGTGCCAGCAGCCAAGGCTCAGCGGGGGGGCTGTCGGAGACCCAGTACTTC. Amino acid sequence: CASSQGSAGGLSETQYF. The chain carries TRBV14 and TRBJ2-5; 10 bases are shared with TRBD2. The germline V gene encodes CDR1 SGHDN and CDR2 FVKESK. The CDR3 has 17 residues. Trimming at V came to 1 base and at J to 5 bases, leaving 10 bases not matched to a gene.

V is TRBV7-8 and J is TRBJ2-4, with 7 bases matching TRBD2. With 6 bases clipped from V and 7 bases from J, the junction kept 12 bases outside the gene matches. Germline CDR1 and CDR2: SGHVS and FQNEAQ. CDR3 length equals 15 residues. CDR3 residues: CASSQVRGVRNIQYF. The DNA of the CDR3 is TGTGCCAGCAGTCAAGTACGGGGGGTTCGGAACATTCAGTACTTC. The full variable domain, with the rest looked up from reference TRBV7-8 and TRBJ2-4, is GAGVSQSPRYKVAKRGQDVALRCDPISGHVSLFWYQQALGQGPEFLTYFQNEAQLDKSGLPSDRFFAERPEGSVSTLKIQRTQQEDSAVYLCASSQVRGVRNIQYFGAGTRLSVL.

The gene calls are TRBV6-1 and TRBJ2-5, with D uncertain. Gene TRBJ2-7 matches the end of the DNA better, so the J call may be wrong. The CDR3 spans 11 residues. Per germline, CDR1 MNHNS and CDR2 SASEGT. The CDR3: CASSLANEQYF. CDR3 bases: TGTGCCAGCAGCTTAGCTAACGAGCAGTACTTC.

CDR3 amino acids: CASSDLRGQGAHGYTF. The CDR3 nucleotides read TGTGCCAGCAGTGATCTGAGGGGACAGGGGGCGCATGGCTACACCTTC. V is TRBV2 and J is TRBJ1-2; 12 bases line up with TRBD1. J lost 6 bases, V lost 3 bases, and 8 bases had no gene match. CDR3 length: 16 residues. Germline V gene sequence: CDR1 SNHLY, CDR2 FYNNEI.

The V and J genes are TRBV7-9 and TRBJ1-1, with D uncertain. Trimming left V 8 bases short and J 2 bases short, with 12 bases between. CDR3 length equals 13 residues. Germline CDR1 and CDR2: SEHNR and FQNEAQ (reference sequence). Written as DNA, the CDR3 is TGTGCCAGCCAGGAGGGCCCCAACACTGAAGCTTTCTTT. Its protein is CASQEGPNTEAFF.

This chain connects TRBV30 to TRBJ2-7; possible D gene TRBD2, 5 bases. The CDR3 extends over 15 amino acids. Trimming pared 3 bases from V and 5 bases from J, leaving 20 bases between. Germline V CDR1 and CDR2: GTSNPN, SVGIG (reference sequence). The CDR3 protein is CAWRATGVAHHEQYF. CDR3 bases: TGTGCCTGGAGGGCGACCGGAGTAGCGCACCACGAGCAGTACTTC.

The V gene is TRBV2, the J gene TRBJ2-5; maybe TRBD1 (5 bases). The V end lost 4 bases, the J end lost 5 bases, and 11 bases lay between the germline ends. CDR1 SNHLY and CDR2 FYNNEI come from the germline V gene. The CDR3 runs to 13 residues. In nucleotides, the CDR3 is TGTGCCAGCAGTGGTCAGGGTGGGGAGACCCAGTACTTC. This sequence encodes CASSGQGGETQYF.

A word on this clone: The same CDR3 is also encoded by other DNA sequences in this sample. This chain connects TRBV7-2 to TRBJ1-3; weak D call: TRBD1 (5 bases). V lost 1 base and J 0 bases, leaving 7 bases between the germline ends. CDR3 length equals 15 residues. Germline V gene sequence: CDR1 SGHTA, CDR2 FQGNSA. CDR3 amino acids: CASSLVGGSGNTIYF. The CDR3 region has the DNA TGTGCCAGCAGCTTAGTGGGGGGCTCTGGAAACACCATATATTTT.

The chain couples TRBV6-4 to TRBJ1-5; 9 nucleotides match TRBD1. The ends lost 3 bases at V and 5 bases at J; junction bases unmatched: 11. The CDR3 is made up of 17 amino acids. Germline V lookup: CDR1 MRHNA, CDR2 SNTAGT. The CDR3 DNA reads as TGTGCCAGCAGTGATACCGGGACAGGGATATTATATCAGCCCCAGCATTTT. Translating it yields CASSDTGTGILYQPQHF.

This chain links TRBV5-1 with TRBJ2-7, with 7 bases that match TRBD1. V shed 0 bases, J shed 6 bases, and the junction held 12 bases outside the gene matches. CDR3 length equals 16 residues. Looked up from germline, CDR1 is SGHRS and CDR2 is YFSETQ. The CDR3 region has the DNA TGCGCCAGCAGCTTGGAGACAGGGTTTGGCATTGGCGAGCAGTACTTC. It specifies CASSLETGFGIGEQYF.

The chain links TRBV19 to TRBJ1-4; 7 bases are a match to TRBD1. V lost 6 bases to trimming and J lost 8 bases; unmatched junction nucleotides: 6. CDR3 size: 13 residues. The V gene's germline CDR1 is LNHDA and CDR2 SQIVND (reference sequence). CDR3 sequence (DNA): TGTGCCAGTAGGACAGGGTCGGAGGAAAAACTGTTTTTT. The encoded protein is CASRTGSEEKLFF.